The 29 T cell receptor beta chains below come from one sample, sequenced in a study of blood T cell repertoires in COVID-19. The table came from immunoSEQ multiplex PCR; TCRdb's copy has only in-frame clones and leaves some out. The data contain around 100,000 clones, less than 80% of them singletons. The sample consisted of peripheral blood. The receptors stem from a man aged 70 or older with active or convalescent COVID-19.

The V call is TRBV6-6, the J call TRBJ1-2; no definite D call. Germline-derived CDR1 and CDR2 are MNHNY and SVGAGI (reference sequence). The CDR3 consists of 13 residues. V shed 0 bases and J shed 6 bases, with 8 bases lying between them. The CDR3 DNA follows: TGTGCCAGCAGTTACTCGGAGAGACATGGCTACACCTTC. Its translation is CASSYSERHGYTF.

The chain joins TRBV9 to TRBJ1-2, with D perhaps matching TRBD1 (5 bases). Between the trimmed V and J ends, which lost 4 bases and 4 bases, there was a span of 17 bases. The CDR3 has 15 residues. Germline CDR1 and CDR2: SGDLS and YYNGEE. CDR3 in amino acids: CASSPSEGRGYGYTF. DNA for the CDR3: TGTGCCAGCAGCCCTAGCGAGGGTAGGGGCTATGGCTACACCTTC.

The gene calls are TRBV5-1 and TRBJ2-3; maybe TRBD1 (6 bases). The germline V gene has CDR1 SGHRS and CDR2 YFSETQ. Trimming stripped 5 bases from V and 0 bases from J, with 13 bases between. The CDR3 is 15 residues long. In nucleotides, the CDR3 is TGCGCCAGCAGGTCAACAGGGTTGAGCACAGATACGCAGTATTTT. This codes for CASRSTGLSTDTQYF.

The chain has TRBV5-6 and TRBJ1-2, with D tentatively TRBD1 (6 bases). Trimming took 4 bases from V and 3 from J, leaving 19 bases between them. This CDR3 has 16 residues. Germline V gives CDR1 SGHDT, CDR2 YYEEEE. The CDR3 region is CASSTGTGQGYYGYTF. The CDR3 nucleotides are TGTGCCAGCAGCACAGGGACGGGTCAAGGCTACTATGGCTACACCTTC.

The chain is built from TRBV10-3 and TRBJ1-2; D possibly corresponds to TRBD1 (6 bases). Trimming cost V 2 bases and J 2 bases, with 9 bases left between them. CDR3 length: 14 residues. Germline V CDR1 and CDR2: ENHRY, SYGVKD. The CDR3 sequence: CAISEGRGNYGYTF. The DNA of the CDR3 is TGTGCCATCAGTGAGGGCAGGGGCAACTATGGCTACACCTTC.

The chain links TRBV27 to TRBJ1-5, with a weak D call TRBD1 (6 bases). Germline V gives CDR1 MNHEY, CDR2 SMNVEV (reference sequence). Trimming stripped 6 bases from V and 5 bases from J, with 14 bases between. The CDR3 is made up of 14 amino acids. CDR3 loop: CASRATGGDQPQHF. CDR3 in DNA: TGTGCCAGCAGAGCGACAGGCGGTGATCAGCCCCAGCATTTT.

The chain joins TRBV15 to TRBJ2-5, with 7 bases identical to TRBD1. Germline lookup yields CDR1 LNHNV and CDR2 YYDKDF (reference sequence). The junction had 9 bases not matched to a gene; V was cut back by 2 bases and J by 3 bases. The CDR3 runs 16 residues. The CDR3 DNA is TGTGCCACCAGCAGAAACTACAGGGGTATAGAAGAGACCCAGTACTTC. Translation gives CATSRNYRGIEETQYF.

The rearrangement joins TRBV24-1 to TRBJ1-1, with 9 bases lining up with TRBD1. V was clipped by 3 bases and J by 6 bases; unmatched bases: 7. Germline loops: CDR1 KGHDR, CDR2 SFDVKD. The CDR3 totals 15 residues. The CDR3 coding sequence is TGTGCCACCAGTGATCCTGGACAGGGGAATTCTGAAGCTTTCTTT. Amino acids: CATSDPGQGNSEAFF.

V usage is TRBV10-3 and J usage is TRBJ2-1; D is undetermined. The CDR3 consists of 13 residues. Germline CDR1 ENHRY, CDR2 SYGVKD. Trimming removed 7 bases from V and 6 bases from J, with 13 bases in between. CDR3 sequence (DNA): TGTGCCATCAACCCGACTGGATCCAATGAGCAGTTCTTC. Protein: CAINPTGSNEQFF.

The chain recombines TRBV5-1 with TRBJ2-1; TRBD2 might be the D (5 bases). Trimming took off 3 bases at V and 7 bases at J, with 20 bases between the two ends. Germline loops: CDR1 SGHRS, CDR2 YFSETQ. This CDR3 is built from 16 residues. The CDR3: CASSSGSGVTTNEQFF. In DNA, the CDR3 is TGCGCCAGCAGCTCGGGAAGTGGCGTCACAACGAATGAGCAGTTCTTC.

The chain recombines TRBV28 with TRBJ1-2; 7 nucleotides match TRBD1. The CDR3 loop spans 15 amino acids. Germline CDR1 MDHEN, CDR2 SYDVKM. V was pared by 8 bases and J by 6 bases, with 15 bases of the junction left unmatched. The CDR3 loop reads CASRAGGRPGDGYTF. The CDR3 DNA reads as TGTGCCAGCCGGGCAGGGGGACGCCCAGGGGATGGCTACACCTTC.

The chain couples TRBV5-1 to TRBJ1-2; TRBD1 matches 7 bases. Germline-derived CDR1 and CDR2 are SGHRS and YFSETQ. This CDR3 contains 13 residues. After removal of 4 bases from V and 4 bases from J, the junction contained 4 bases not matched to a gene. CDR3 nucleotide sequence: TGCGCCAGCAGCGACAGGGTTCGCTATGGCTACACCTTC. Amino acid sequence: CASSDRVRYGYTF.

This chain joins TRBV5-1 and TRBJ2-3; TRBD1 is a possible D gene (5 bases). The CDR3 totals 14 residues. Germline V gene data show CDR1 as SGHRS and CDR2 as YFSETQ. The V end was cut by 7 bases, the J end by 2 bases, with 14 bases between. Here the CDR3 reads CASSSTVNTDTQYF. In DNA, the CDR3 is TGCGCCAGCTCCTCGACAGTAAACACAGATACGCAGTATTTT.

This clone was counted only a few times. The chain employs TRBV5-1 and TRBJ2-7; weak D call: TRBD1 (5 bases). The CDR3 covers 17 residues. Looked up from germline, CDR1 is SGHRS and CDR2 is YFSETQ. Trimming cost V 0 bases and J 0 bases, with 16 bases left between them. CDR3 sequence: CASSLGGSGPTSYEQYF. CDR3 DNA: TGCGCCAGCAGCTTGGGTGGCTCAGGGCCCACCTCCTACGAGCAGTACTTC.

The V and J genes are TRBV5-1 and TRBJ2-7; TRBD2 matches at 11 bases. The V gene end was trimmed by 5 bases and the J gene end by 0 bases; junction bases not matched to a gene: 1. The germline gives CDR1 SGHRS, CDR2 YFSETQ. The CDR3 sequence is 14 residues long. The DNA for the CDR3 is TGCGCCAGCAGGGGACTAGCGGACTCCTACGAGCAGTACTTC. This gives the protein CASRGLADSYEQYF.

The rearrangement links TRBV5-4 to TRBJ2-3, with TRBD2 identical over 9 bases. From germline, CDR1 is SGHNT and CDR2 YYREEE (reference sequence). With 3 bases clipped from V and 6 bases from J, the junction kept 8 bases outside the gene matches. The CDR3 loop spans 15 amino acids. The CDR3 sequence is CASSSPGLAGDTQYF. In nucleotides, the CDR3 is TGTGCCAGCAGCTCACCGGGACTAGCCGGTGATACGCAGTATTTT.

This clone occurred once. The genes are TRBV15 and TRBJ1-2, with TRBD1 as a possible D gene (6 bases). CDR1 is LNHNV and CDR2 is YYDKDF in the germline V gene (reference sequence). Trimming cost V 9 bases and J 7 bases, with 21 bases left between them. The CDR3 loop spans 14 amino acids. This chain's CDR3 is CATYSRDTKGGYTF. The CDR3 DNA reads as TGTGCCACGTATTCTCGGGACACTAAAGGTGGCTACACCTTC.

The CDR3 protein is CASSVQQGSPLHF. CDR3 nucleotide sequence: TGTGCCAGCAGCGTGCAACAGGGTTCACCCCTCCACTTT. V is TRBV9 and J is TRBJ1-6; D possibly corresponds to TRBD1 (6 bases). The CDR3 length is 13 residues. Germline CDR1 SGDLS, CDR2 YYNGEE. The V and J ends lost 2 bases and 9 bases respectively, with 9 bases between them.

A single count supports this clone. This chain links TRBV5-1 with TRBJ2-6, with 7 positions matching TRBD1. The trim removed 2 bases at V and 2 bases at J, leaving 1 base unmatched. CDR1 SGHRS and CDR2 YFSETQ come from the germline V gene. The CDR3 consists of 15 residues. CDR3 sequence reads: CASSLGGAGANVLTF. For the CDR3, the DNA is TGCGCCAGCAGCTTAGGGGGCGCTGGGGCCAACGTCCTGACTTTC.

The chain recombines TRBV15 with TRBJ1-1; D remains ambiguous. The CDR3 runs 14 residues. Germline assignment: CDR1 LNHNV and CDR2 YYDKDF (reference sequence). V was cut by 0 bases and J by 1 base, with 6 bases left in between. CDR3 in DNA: TGTGCCACCAGCAGAGACACAAGGAACACTGAAGCTTTCTTT. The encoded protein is CATSRDTRNTEAFF.

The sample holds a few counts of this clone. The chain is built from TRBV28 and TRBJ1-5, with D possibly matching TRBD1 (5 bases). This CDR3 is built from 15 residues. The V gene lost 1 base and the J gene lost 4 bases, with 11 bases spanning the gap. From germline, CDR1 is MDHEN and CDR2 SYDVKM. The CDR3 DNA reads TGTGCCAGCAGTTTATATGGCGACAGTAATCAGCCCCAGCATTTT. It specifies CASSLYGDSNQPQHF.

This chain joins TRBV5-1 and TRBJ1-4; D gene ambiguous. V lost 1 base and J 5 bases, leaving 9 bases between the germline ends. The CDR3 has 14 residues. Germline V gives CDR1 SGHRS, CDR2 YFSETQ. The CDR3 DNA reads TGCGCCAGCAGCTTGTCACACCAGAATGAAAAACTGTTTTTT. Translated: CASSLSHQNEKLFF. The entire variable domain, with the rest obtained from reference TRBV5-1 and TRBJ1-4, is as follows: KAGVTQTPRYLIKTRGQQVTLSCSPISGHRSVSWYQQTPGQGLQFLFEYFSETQRNKGNFPGRFSGRQFSNSRSEMNVSTLELGDSALYLCASSLSHQNEKLFFGSGTQLSVL.

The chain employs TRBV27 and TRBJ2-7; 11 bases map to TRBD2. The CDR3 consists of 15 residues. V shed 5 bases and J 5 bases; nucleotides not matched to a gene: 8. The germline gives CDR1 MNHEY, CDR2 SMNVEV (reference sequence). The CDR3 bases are TGTGCCAGCAGTCCTCCGACTAGCGGGAAAGACGAGCAGTACTTC. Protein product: CASSPPTSGKDEQYF.

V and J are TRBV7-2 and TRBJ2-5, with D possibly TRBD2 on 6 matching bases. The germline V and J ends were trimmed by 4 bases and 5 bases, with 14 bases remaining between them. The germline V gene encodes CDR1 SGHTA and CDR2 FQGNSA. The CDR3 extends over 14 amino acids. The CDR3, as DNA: TGTGCCAGCAGCTCTAGGGTTGGGGGGGAGACCCAGTACTTC. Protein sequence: CASSSRVGGETQYF.

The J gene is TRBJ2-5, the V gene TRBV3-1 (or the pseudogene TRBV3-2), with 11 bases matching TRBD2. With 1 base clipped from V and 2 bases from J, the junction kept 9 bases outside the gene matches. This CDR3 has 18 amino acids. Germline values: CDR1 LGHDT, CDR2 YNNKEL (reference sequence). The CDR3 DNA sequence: TGTGCCAGCAGCCAAGTTGTTTCTAGCGGGGGGAAACAAGAGACCCAGTACTTC. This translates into CASSQVVSSGGKQETQYF.

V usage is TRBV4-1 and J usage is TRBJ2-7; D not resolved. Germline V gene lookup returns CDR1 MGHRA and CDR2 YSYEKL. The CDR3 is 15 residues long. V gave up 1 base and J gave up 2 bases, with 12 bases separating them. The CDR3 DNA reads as TGCGCCAGCAGCCAAGCAGACTTTTTGGCCTACGAGCAGTACTTC. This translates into CASSQADFLAYEQYF.

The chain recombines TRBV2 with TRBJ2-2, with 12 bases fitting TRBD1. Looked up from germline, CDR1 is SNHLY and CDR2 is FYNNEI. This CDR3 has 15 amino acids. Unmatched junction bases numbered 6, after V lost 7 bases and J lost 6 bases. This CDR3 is CASTAGTGGSGELFF. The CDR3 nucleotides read TGTGCCAGCACCGCCGGGACAGGGGGCTCCGGGGAGCTGTTTTTT.

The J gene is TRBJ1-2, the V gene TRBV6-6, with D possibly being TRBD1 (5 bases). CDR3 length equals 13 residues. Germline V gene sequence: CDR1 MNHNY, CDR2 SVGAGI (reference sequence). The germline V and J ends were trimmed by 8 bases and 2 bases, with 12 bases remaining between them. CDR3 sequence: CASRGGGNYGYTF. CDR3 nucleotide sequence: TGTGCCAGCCGTGGGGGGGGGAACTATGGCTACACCTTC.

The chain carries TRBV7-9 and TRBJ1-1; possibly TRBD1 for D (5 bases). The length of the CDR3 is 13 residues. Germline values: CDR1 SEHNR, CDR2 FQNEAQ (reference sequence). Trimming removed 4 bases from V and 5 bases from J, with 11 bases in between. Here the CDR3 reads CASSSNGGTEAFF. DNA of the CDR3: TGTGCCAGCAGCTCAAACGGGGGGACTGAAGCTTTCTTT.